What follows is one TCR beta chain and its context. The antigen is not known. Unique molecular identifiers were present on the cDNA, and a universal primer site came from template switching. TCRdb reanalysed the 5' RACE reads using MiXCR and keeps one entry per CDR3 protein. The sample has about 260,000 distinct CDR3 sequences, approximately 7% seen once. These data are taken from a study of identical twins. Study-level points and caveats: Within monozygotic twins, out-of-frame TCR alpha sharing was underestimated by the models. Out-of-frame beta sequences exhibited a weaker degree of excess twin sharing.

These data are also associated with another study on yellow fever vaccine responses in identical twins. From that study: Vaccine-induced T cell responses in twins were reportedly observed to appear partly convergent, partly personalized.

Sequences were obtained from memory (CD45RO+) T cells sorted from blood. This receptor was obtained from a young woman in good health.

CDR3: CASSSQGAGGNIQYF. The CDR3 nucleotides read TGTGCCAGCAGTTCCCAGGGGGCAGGGGGTAACATTCAGTACTTC. The chain recombines TRBV28 with TRBJ2-4; TRBD1 aligns across 8 bases. The germline V gene encodes CDR1 MDHEN and CDR2 SYDVKM. The CDR3 loop spans 15 amino acids. V shed 4 bases, J shed 7 bases, and the junction held 9 bases outside the gene matches.